This T cell receptor (beta chain) originates from a study of post-analysis software for immune sequencing data. Study conclusions and caveats: In patients, about 5 TRBV segments were more frequent than in controls, with TRBV5-6, TRBV5-1 and TRBV20-1 among them.

cDNA libraries for TCR beta contained unique molecular identifiers. TCRdb re-analysed the PCR reads in MiXCR, keeping a single row per CDR3 protein. Among about 820,000 distinct CDR3 sequences, approximately 57% were seen once, and the ten largest hold approximately 4.4%. As for this clonotype: Its antigen is currently unknown.

There are 15 residues in the CDR3. Per the germline V gene, CDR1 is SGHRS and CDR2 is YFSETQ. This TCR derives from a girl aged 10 to 17 with multiple sclerosis. The V call is TRBV5-1, the J call TRBJ2-7; 9 bases align to TRBD1. The J call is in doubt because the DNA end fits TRBJ2-4 better. Sequencing was carried out using blood. CDR3 sequence reads: CASSAGTGAKNIQYF. Here the CDR3 DNA reads TGCGCCAGCAGCGCCGGGACAGGGGCCAAAAACATTCAGTACTTC.